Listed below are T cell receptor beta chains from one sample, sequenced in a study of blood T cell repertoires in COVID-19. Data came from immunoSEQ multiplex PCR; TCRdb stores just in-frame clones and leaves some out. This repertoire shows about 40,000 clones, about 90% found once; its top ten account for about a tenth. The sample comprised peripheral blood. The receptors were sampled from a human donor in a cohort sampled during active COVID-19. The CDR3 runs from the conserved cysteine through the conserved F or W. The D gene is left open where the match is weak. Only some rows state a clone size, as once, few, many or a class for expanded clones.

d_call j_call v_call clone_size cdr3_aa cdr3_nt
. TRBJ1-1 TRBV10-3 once CAISATGANTEAFF TGTGCCATCAGCGCGACAGGCGCGAACACTGAAGCTTTCTTT
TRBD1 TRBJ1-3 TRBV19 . CASSGQGAKSGNTIYF TGTGCCAGTAGTGGACAGGGGGCGAAATCTGGAAACACCATATATTTT
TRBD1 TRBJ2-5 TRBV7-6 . CASRLTGQGTPGETQYF TGTGCCAGCAGATTAACAGGACAGGGGACACCCGGAGAGACCCAGTACTTC
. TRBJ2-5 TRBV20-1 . CSASLVIGETQYF TGCAGTGCTAGTTTAGTGATCGGGGAGACCCAGTACTTC
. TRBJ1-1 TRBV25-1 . CASRVQGVGNTEAFF TGTGCCAGCAGGGTACAGGGAGTTGGGAACACTGAAGCTTTCTTT
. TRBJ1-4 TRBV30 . CAWSKITTNEKLFF TGTGCCTGGAGTAAAATCACAACTAATGAAAAACTGTTTTTT
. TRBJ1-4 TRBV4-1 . CASSQTDRYNEKLFF TGCGCCAGCAGCCAGACGGACAGATATAATGAAAAACTGTTTTTT
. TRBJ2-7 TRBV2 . CASSESRGFGGQYF TGTGCCAGCAGTGAATCCAGGGGCTTTGGGGGGCAGTACTTC
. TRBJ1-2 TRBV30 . CAWSRQGWYGYTF TGTGCCTGGAGTCGCCAGGGGTGGTATGGCTACACCTTC
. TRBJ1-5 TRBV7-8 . CASSLSREEWRNQPQHF TGTGCCAGCAGCTTAAGTCGGGAAGAATGGCGCAATCAGCCCCAGCATTTT
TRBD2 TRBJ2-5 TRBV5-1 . CASSLEGLARETQYF TGCGCCAGCAGCTTGGAGGGACTAGCGAGGGAGACCCAGTACTTC
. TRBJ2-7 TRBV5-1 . CASSYGGKVYEQYF TGCGCCAGCAGCTACGGGGGAAAAGTTTACGAGCAGTACTTC
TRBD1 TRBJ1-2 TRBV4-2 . CASSPENRGNYGYTF TGTGCCAGCAGCCCGGAGAACAGGGGGAACTATGGCTACACCTTC
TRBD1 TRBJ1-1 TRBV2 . CASRYLGQGAFF TGTGCCAGCAGATATCTGGGACAGGGAGCTTTCTTT
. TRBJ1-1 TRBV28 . CATWTALNTEAFF TGTGCCACCTGGACAGCGCTGAACACTGAAGCTTTCTTT
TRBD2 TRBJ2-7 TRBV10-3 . CAISSLADYEQYF TGTGCCATCAGTTCACTAGCGGATTACGAGCAGTACTTC
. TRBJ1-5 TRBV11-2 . CASSLDRDQPQHF TGTGCCAGCAGCTTAGATCGAGATCAGCCCCAGCATTTT
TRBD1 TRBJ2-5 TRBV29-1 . CSVGQGAVQYF TGCAGCGTTGGGCAGGGGGCGGTCCAGTACTTC
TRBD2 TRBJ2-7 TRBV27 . CASGPSGGVPYEQYF TGTGCCAGCGGCCCTAGCGGGGGGGTCCCCTACGAGCAGTACTTC
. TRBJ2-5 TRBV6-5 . CASSYGQTYQETQYF TGTGCCAGCAGTTACGGGCAGACGTACCAAGAGACCCAGTACTTC
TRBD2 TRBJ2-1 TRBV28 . CASSFFRTSGPAYNEQFF TGTGCCAGCAGTTTCTTTCGGACTAGCGGGCCAGCCTACAATGAGCAGTTCTTC
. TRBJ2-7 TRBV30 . CAWTRAPTGEQYF TGTGCCTGGACCAGAGCCCCGACAGGCGAGCAGTACTTC
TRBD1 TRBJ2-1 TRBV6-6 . CASTGDRGSSYNEQFF TGTGCCAGCACCGGCGACAGGGGGAGCTCCTACAATGAGCAGTTCTTC
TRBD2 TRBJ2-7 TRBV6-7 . CASSYYQREYYEQYF TGTGCCAGCAGTTACTACCAGCGGGAGTATTACGAGCAGTACTTC